The 16 T cell receptor beta chains in this list originate from one sample, sequenced in a study of blood T cell repertoires in COVID-19. Measured with immunoSEQ multiplex PCR; TCRdb has only the in-frame clones, and not every one. This table holds over 450,000 clones, roughly 89% found once. The sequenced material came from peripheral blood. These receptor sequences come from a man aged 18 to 30 with COVID-19, enrolled during active disease.

This clone was observed once. J is TRBJ1-5 and V is TRBV19; perhaps TRBD1 as D (6 bases). The germline V and J ends were trimmed by 1 base and 11 bases, with 15 bases remaining between them. CDR1 is LNHDA and CDR2 is SQIVND in the germline V gene (reference sequence). This CDR3 has 14 amino acids. CDR3 coding DNA: TGTGCCAGTAGTATAGTTCCCGGACAGACCACCCAGCATTTT. Translation: CASSIVPGQTTQHF.

This chain joins TRBV7-9 and TRBJ2-1; D gene ambiguous. Germline V CDR1 and CDR2: SEHNR, FQNEAQ (reference sequence). With 0 bases removed from V and 0 bases from J, the gap between germline ends came to 12 bases. The length of the CDR3 is 17 residues. In DNA form, the CDR3 reads TGTGCCAGCAGCTTAGCGCCGACTTCTAGCTCCTACAATGAGCAGTTCTTC. The encoded protein is CASSLAPTSSSYNEQFF.

This clone has a single count. J is TRBJ1-5 and V is TRBV20-1; D remains unclear. Trimming shortened V by 0 bases and J by 15 bases, and 12 bases separated the two germline ends. This CDR3 spans 11 amino acids. The germline V gene encodes CDR1 DFQATT and CDR2 SNEGSKA (reference sequence). Here the CDR3 reads CSARDRRSRHF. For the CDR3, the DNA is TGCAGTGCTAGAGATCGGAGAAGCAGGCATTTT.

This clone occurred once. The CDR3 sequence is CASSFQGLNTGELFF. The CDR3 nucleotides are TGTGCCAGCAGCTTCCAGGGGTTGAACACCGGGGAGCTGTTTTTT. The chain is built from TRBV7-2 and TRBJ2-2; D possibly corresponds to TRBD1 (6 bases). This CDR3 is built from 15 residues. Per germline, CDR1 SGHTA and CDR2 FQGNSA. V gave up 3 bases and J gave up 1 base, with 9 bases separating them.

The chain recombines TRBV5-4 with TRBJ1-1; D uncertain. Deletions cut 4 bases from V and 5 bases from J, with 12 bases between. This CDR3 comprises 13 residues. Looked up from germline, CDR1 is SGHNT and CDR2 is YYREEE (reference sequence). In DNA, the CDR3 is TGTGCCAGCAGCCTGGATTTGAGTACTGAAGCTTTCTTT. Amino acids: CASSLDLSTEAFF.

This clone came up once. J is TRBJ2-7 and V is TRBV6-5; weak D call: TRBD1 (5 bases). In germline, CDR1 is MNHEY, CDR2 SVGAGI. CDR3 length: 14 residues. Between the trimmed V and J ends, which lost 2 bases and 8 bases, there was a span of 16 bases. The CDR3 spells CASSYRQGPSKQYF. CDR3 DNA: TGTGCCAGCAGTTACAGGCAGGGCCCGTCAAAGCAGTACTTC.

The chain uses TRBV11-2 and TRBJ2-1; 9 nucleotides agree with TRBD2. V lost 1 base to trimming and J lost 8 bases; unmatched junction nucleotides: 6. Germline loops: CDR1 SGHAT, CDR2 FQNNGV. The CDR3 spans 15 residues. CDR3 loop: CASSLVSGSTDEQFF. CDR3 DNA: TGTGCCAGCAGCTTAGTTAGCGGGAGTACTGATGAGCAGTTCTTC.

The CDR3 sequence is CASSRTSGVIYEQFF. In DNA, the CDR3 is TGTGCCAGCAGTCGGACTAGCGGGGTGATCTATGAGCAGTTCTTC. This chain connects TRBV6-5 to TRBJ2-1; TRBD2 matches at 12 bases. CDR3 length: 15 amino acids. Germline CDR1 MNHEY, CDR2 SVGAGI. Unmatched junction bases numbered 7, after V lost 5 bases and J lost 8 bases.

V and J are TRBV19 and TRBJ2-7; no definite D call. The CDR3 extends over 13 amino acids. Trimming cost V 6 bases and J 6 bases, with 15 bases left between them. Germline V gene data show CDR1 as LNHDA and CDR2 as SQIVND (reference sequence). The CDR3 coding sequence is TGTGCCAGTAGATACGACCCCCGAGGCGAGCAGTACTTC. This codes for CASRYDPRGEQYF.

The chain links TRBV27 to TRBJ1-2; 7 nucleotides agree with TRBD1. The CDR3 consists of 14 residues. Per the germline V gene, CDR1 is MNHEY and CDR2 is SMNVEV (reference sequence). The trim removed 4 bases at V and 8 bases at J, leaving 10 bases unmatched. CDR3 sequence (DNA): TGTGCCAGCAGTTCCCCCTTTGACAGGGACGGCTACACCTTC. It specifies CASSSPFDRDGYTF.

The rearrangement links TRBV15 to TRBJ2-5; 9 nucleotides agree with TRBD1. The germline V gene encodes CDR1 LNHNV and CDR2 YYDKDF (reference sequence). The trim removed 5 bases at V and 4 bases at J, leaving 8 bases unmatched. The CDR3 extends over 15 amino acids. The CDR3 here is CATSDGRTGVETQYF. In DNA form, the CDR3 reads TGTGCCACCAGCGACGGGAGGACAGGGGTAGAGACCCAGTACTTC.

This chain links TRBV11-2 with TRBJ2-2; possibly TRBD2 for D (5 bases). Trimming took off 6 bases at V and 7 bases at J, with 12 bases between the two ends. The length of the CDR3 is 13 residues. Germline CDR1 is SGHAT and CDR2 is FQNNGV. CDR3 sequence: CASRSEGVGELFF. The CDR3 coding sequence is TGTGCCAGCAGGTCAGAGGGAGTCGGGGAGCTGTTTTTT.

The chain couples TRBV7-9 to TRBJ2-2; tentatively, D is TRBD1 (5 bases). The germline V gene encodes CDR1 SEHNR and CDR2 FQNEAQ (reference sequence). Trimming took 7 bases from V and 2 from J, leaving 17 bases between them. This CDR3 is 16 amino acids long. The CDR3 DNA follows: TGTGCCAGCACCCCATGGGGCCATTCCAACACCGGGGAGCTGTTTTTT. It is translated as CASTPWGHSNTGELFF.

The chain employs TRBV19 and TRBJ1-3; D gene unclear. This CDR3 has 11 residues. The germline CDR1 and CDR2 sequences are LNHDA and SQIVND (reference sequence). Trimming took off 8 bases at V and 5 bases at J, with 7 bases between the two ends. CDR3 in DNA: TGTGCCAGTTGGGAGAGAAACACCATATATTTT. Amino acid sequence: CASWERNTIYF.

This clone was observed a single time. The CDR3 nucleotides are TGCAGCGTCATCCTCAGGCAAGCAGGAACTGAAGCTTTCTTT. This gives the protein CSVILRQAGTEAFF. This chain connects TRBV29-1 to TRBJ1-1, with no clear D. This CDR3 is built from 14 residues. Per the germline V gene, CDR1 is SQVTM and CDR2 is ANQGSEA. Trimming shortened V by 6 bases and J by 5 bases, and 19 bases separated the two germline ends.

The chain uses TRBV5-1 and TRBJ2-2; 7 bases are a match to TRBD1. Germline-derived CDR1 and CDR2 are SGHRS and YFSETQ. CDR3 length: 16 amino acids. The V gene end was trimmed by 0 bases and the J gene end by 4 bases; junction bases not matched to a gene: 6. Here the CDR3 DNA reads TGCGCCAGCAGCTTGGGTACAGGGGTAGCCACCGGGGAGCTGTTTTTT. As protein: CASSLGTGVATGELFF.